These T cell receptor beta chains were read from a single sample in a study of Graves' ophthalmopathy and Graves' hyperthyroidism. TCRdb called the multiplex PCR reads again in MiXCR, with one record for every CDR3 protein. The sample lists about 550,000 distinct CDR3 sequences; roughly 39% were seen once. Sequencing input: peripheral blood or thyroid tissue (not recorded which). Receptor source: an adult man with Graves' hyperthyroidism. Each CDR3 is given with its conserved first and last residue.

CDR3,V,J
CAGSEGRGETQYF,TRBV7-6,TRBJ2-5
CASRVLGGGYGYTF,TRBV12-3/TRBV12-4,TRBJ1-2
CASRKQGAGGYTF,TRBV11-1,TRBJ1-2
CASSRRPGTVNTIYF,TRBV16,TRBJ1-3
CASSPGDRIDEQYF,TRBV5-1,TRBJ2-7
CACSGGAQYMNTEAFF,TRBV2,TRBJ1-1
CSGRGAYEQYF,TRBV29-1,TRBJ2-7
CASSADRVDTDQPQHF,TRBV7-4,TRBJ1-5
CASSLKASGVTSTDTQYF,TRBV7-3,TRBJ2-3
CAISEPGELFF,TRBV10-3,TRBJ2-2
CSARLTDWVSYEQYF,TRBV20-1,TRBJ2-7
CASPLELAVGTQYF,TRBV7-7,TRBJ2-5
CASSPYREITEQYF,TRBV7-9,TRBJ2-5
CASSLGPSPETQYF,TRBV7-8,TRBJ2-5
CASSLLAGSRNQPQHF,TRBV12-3/TRBV12-4,TRBJ1-5
CASSQLLGQVSGNTIYF,TRBV5-5,TRBJ1-3
CASSQEGGTTEAFF,TRBV3-1,TRBJ1-1
CATSRDSEETQYF,TRBV15,TRBJ2-5
CASSLAGSENQPQHF,TRBV7-9,TRBJ1-5
CATSDPRAGSEQYF,TRBV24-1,TRBJ2-7
CASSTGRAVDEQYF,TRBV7-8,TRBJ2-7
CSVEEGARGTEAFF,TRBV29-1,TRBJ1-1
CASSFPGRARETQYF,TRBV5-8,TRBJ2-5
CASSVDRGADTQYF,TRBV9,TRBJ2-3